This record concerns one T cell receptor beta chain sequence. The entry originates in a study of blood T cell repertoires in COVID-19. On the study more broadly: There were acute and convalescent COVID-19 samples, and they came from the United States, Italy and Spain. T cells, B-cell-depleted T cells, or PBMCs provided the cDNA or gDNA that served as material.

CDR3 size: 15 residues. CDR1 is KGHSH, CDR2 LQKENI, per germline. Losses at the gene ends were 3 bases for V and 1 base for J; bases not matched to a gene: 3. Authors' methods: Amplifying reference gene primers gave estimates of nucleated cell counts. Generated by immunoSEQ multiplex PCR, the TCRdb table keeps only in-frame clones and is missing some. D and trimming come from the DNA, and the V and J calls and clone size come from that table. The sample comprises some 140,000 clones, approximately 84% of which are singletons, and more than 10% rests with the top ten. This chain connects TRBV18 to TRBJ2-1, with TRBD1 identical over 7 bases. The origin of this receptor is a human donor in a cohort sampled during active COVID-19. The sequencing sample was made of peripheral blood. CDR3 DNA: TGTGCCAGCTCACCCCAACAGGGGTCCTACAATGAGCAGTTCTTC. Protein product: CASSPQQGSYNEQFF.